Shown below are 23 T cell receptor beta chains from a single sample sequenced in a study of cytomegalovirus exposure and HLA in healthy donors. Use of 60 Vbeta and 13 Jbeta primers characterized the PCR. Produced via immunoSEQ multiplex PCR; TCRdb's table is partial and in-frame only. Seen here are some 110,000 clones, around 80% observed once, and the top ten hold approximately 1%. Sequenced material: PBMCs. These TCRs come from a woman aged 30 to 39 in good health and CMV-seronegative.

CDR3 in amino acids: CAISETSGGSRETQYF. CDR3 DNA sequence: TGTGCCATCAGTGAGACTAGCGGGGGGTCGAGAGAGACCCAGTACTTC. This chain joins TRBV10-3 and TRBJ2-5; 12 bases match TRBD2. This CDR3 comprises 16 residues. V gave up 2 bases and J gave up 4 bases; unmatched junction bases: 5. Germline assignment: CDR1 ENHRY and CDR2 SYGVKD.

This sequence joins TRBV19 and TRBJ2-2; 7 bases align to TRBD1. This CDR3 is built from 15 residues. Germline lookup yields CDR1 LNHDA and CDR2 SQIVND (reference sequence). The V gene end was trimmed by 5 bases and the J gene end by 0 bases; junction bases not matched to a gene: 3. The CDR3 DNA reads TGTGCCAGTAGTCCCGGGACAGCGAACACCGGGGAGCTGTTTTTT. It is translated as CASSPGTANTGELFF.

CDR3: CASSGTGQGTDTQYF. As DNA, the CDR3 is TGTGCCAGCAGCGGTACGGGACAGGGGACAGATACGCAGTATTTT. The V call is TRBV9, the J call TRBJ2-3; 10 bases line up with TRBD1. The CDR3 is 15 residues long. V was pared by 3 bases and J by 3 bases, with 4 bases of the junction left unmatched. CDR1 SGDLS and CDR2 YYNGEE come from the germline V gene.

The rearrangement joins TRBV6-5 to TRBJ2-7; 8 bases agree with TRBD1. This CDR3 spans 12 amino acids. J was trimmed by 6 bases and V by 5 bases; bases with no gene match: 3. Germline-derived CDR1 and CDR2 are MNHEY and SVGAGI. The CDR3: CASSTTGGEQYF. CDR3 coding DNA: TGTGCCAGCAGTACCACAGGGGGCGAGCAGTACTTC.

The chain links TRBV11-1 to TRBJ2-2; 9 nucleotides line up with TRBD2. CDR3 size: 18 residues. In germline, CDR1 is SGHAT, CDR2 FQDESV (reference sequence). Trimming at V came to 5 bases and at J to 3 bases, leaving 13 bases not matched to a gene. The CDR3 here is CASSPGFGRGGHTGELFF. The DNA for the CDR3 is TGTGCCAGCAGCCCTGGTTTCGGGCGGGGGGGCCACACCGGGGAGCTGTTTTTT. The variable domain in full, with the rest retrieved from reference TRBV11-1 and TRBJ2-2, is EAEVAQSPRYKITEKSQAVAFWCDPISGHATLYWYRQILGQGPELLVQFQDESVVDDSQLPKDRFSAERLKGVDSTLKIQPAELGDSAMYLCASSPGFGRGGHTGELFFGEGSRLTVL.

V and J are TRBV6-1 and TRBJ1-1, with 10 bases that match TRBD1. Unmatched junction bases numbered 6, after V lost 6 bases and J lost 5 bases. Germline V gene lookup returns CDR1 MNHNS and CDR2 SASEGT. The CDR3 covers 14 residues. The CDR3 loop is CASRDRGRTTEAFF. The CDR3 DNA sequence: TGTGCCAGCAGAGACAGGGGGCGGACAACTGAAGCTTTCTTT.

The chain uses TRBV13 and TRBJ2-5; 10 bases align to TRBD2. With the DNA end fitting TRBJ2-7 better, the J assignment may be wrong. From germline, CDR1 is PRHDT and CDR2 FYEKMQ (reference sequence). This CDR3 region has 16 residues. The CDR3 sequence: CASRDSTSGTTYEQYF. The CDR3 DNA reads as TGTGCCAGCAGGGATTCTACTAGCGGGACTACCTACGAGCAGTACTTC.

The chain couples TRBV29-1 to TRBJ2-1, with TRBD1 identical over 7 bases. V gave up 7 bases and J gave up 7 bases; unmatched junction bases: 13. The germline V gene encodes CDR1 SQVTM and CDR2 ANQGSEA. The CDR3 has 14 residues. The CDR3 spells CSATGQKARNEQFF. The CDR3 region has the DNA TGCAGCGCAACGGGACAGAAAGCCAGAAATGAGCAGTTCTTC.

The J gene is TRBJ1-5, the V gene TRBV6-5, with 10 bases lining up with TRBD1. The trim removed 6 bases at V and 2 bases at J, leaving 4 bases unmatched. Germline V CDR1 and CDR2: MNHEY, SVGAGI. The CDR3 is 15 amino acids. In DNA, the CDR3 is TGTGCCAGCAGCACCGGGACAGGGGGCAATCAGCCCCAGCATTTT. This encodes CASSTGTGGNQPQHF.

CDR3 protein: CASSLGDSPRGDTQYF. CDR3 coding DNA: TGCGCCAGCAGCTTGGGGGACTCCCCGAGGGGAGATACGCAGTATTTT. This rearrangement joins TRBV5-1 to TRBJ2-3, with D perhaps matching TRBD2 (6 bases). The V end was cut by 0 bases, the J end by 5 bases, with 16 bases between. The CDR3 covers 16 residues. Germline CDR1 SGHRS, CDR2 YFSETQ. The full variable domain, its missing parts supplied by reference TRBV5-1 and TRBJ2-3, is KAGVTQTPRYLIKTRGQQVTLSCSPISGHRSVSWYQQTPGQGLQFLFEYFSETQRNKGNFPGRFSGRQFSNSRSEMNVSTLELGDSALYLCASSLGDSPRGDTQYFGPGTRLTVL.

The chain combines TRBV6-1 with TRBJ1-5; D perhaps matches TRBD1 (5 bases). The germline CDR1 and CDR2 sequences are MNHNS and SASEGT. CDR3 size: 14 residues. V was clipped by 4 bases and J by 0 bases, with 7 bases between them. Here the CDR3 DNA reads TGTGCCAGCAGTGCCCAGGGTAGCAATCAGCCCCAGCATTTT. This gives the protein CASSAQGSNQPQHF.

The chain combines TRBV7-9 with TRBJ2-4; D might be TRBD2 (5 bases). V was trimmed by 0 bases and J by 4 bases, leaving 19 bases between them. The CDR3 is 18 residues long. The V gene's germline CDR1 is SEHNR and CDR2 FQNEAQ (reference sequence). The CDR3 coding sequence is TGTGCCAGCAGCTTAGCATTATCTGCGGGCCAGGAGAAAAACATTCAGTACTTC. It is translated as CASSLALSAGQEKNIQYF.

The chain employs TRBV5-5 and TRBJ2-6; possible D gene TRBD2, 6 bases. Trimming cost V 4 bases and J 1 base, with 12 bases left between them. This CDR3 contains 16 residues. Germline-derived CDR1 and CDR2 are SGHKS and YYEKEE (reference sequence). CDR3 loop: CASSVMGGSGANVLTF. The CDR3 DNA reads TGTGCCAGCAGCGTGATGGGGGGTTCTGGGGCCAACGTCCTGACTTTC.

The chain joins TRBV10-3 to TRBJ2-3; D perhaps matches TRBD1 (6 bases). Germline CDR1 and CDR2: ENHRY and SYGVKD. V lost 4 bases to trimming and J lost 6 bases, with 23 bases between them. The CDR3 spans 17 residues. CDR3 nucleotide sequence: TGTGCCATCAGTGGACTGGGGGCAGACCCGATTTGGGATACGCAGTATTTT. Translation gives CAISGLGADPIWDTQYF.

With regard to this clone: The junction differs from germline at one of its ends, possibly a read error. The rearrangement uses TRBV6-5 and TRBJ1-2; TRBD1 agrees at 8 bases. Germline assignment: CDR1 MNHEY and CDR2 SVGAGI. This CDR3 spans 14 amino acids. The CDR3 reads CASSNSRGLGGYTF. Written as DNA, the CDR3 is TGTGCCAGCAGTAACTCCAGGGGGCTGGGTGGCTACACCTTC.

This chain links TRBV9 with TRBJ1-3; 7 bases agree with TRBD1. The J segment lost 1 base and the V segment lost 3 bases, leaving 4 bases of the junction unmatched. This CDR3 has 15 amino acids. The V gene's germline CDR1 is SGDLS and CDR2 YYNGEE. Here the CDR3 reads CASSGQGRSGNTIYF. The CDR3 DNA sequence: TGTGCCAGCAGCGGACAGGGTAGGTCTGGAAACACCATATATTTT. Complete variable domain (other parts from reference TRBV9 and TRBJ1-3): DSGVTQTPKHLITATGQRVTLRCSPRSGDLSVYWYQQSLDQGLQFLIQYYNGEERAKGNILERFSAQQFPDLHSELNLSSLELGDSALYFCASSGQGRSGNTIYFGEGSWLTVV.

J is TRBJ2-3 and V is TRBV7-9; TRBD1 is a possible D gene (5 bases). The V and J ends lost 3 bases and 1 base respectively, with 11 bases between them. The CDR3 contains 15 residues. Germline-derived CDR1 and CDR2 are SEHNR and FQNEAQ (reference sequence). This CDR3 reads CASSLGRAGTDTQYF. The CDR3, as DNA: TGTGCCAGCAGCTTGGGCAGGGCGGGCACAGATACGCAGTATTTT.

This clone was detected a few times. V gene TRBV6-1 combines with J gene TRBJ2-5, with 10 bases identical to TRBD2. Germline-derived CDR1 and CDR2 are MNHNS and SASEGT. The CDR3 length is 17 residues. With 4 bases clipped from V and 1 base from J, the junction kept 9 bases outside the gene matches. DNA for the CDR3: TGTGCCAGCAGTGTCCTAGCGGGGGTCGAGGGCCAAGAGACCCAGTACTTC. It specifies CASSVLAGVEGQETQYF.

The chain couples TRBV6-5 to TRBJ2-5; the match to TRBD1 covers 7 bases. The last part of the DNA fits TRBJ2-7 better; the J call may be wrong. The CDR3 spans 14 residues. The germline CDR1 and CDR2 sequences are MNHEY and SVGAGI. Here the CDR3 reads CASSRLDRSYEQYF. Here the CDR3 DNA reads TGTGCCAGCAGTAGGTTGGACAGGTCCTACGAGCAGTACTTC.

The DNA of the CDR3 is TGTGCCAGCAGCCGGCCGGGGATGACGAGCTCCTATAATTCACCCCTCCACTTT. Amino acid sequence: CASSRPGMTSSYNSPLHF. This rearrangement joins TRBV7-8 to TRBJ1-6; D not resolved. V shed 5 bases and J shed 0 bases, with 17 bases lying between them. CDR1 and CDR2 (germline): SGHVS, FQNEAQ. The CDR3 extends over 18 amino acids.

The CDR3 nucleotides are TGCAGCGTTGAAGATGATGGAGTCTATGGCTACACCTTC. This sequence encodes CSVEDDGVYGYTF. The rearrangement uses TRBV29-1 and TRBJ1-2; no clear D. This CDR3 region has 13 residues. Germline-derived CDR1 and CDR2 are SQVTM and ANQGSEA. The germline V and J ends were trimmed by 0 bases and 4 bases, with 9 bases remaining between them.

The rearrangement joins TRBV2 to TRBJ1-5; 7 nucleotides match TRBD1. CDR1 and CDR2 (germline): SNHLY, FYNNEI. The length of the CDR3 is 15 residues. The ends lost 5 bases at V and 0 bases at J; junction bases unmatched: 4. The CDR3 coding sequence is TGTGCCAGCAGTATCAACAGGGGTAGCAATCAGCCCCAGCATTTT. Its protein is CASSINRGSNQPQHF. Using reference TRBV2 and TRBJ1-5 for the parts outside the CDR3, the full variable domain is EPEVTQTPSHQVTQMGQEVILRCVPISNHLYFYWYRQILGQKVEFLVSFYNNEISEKSEIFDDQFSVERPDGSNFTLKIRSTKLEDSAMYFCASSINRGSNQPQHFGDGTRLSIL.

This clone was recorded a few times. The chain couples TRBV7-3 to TRBJ2-1, with 8 positions matching TRBD2. CDR3 length: 15 amino acids. The germline CDR1 and CDR2 sequences are SGHTA and FQGTGA. V trimming: 4 bases; J trimming: 7 bases; junction bases outside the gene matches: 9. The CDR3: CASSSTSGAGNEQFF. CDR3 DNA sequence: TGTGCCAGCAGCTCTACTAGCGGAGCCGGGAATGAGCAGTTCTTC.